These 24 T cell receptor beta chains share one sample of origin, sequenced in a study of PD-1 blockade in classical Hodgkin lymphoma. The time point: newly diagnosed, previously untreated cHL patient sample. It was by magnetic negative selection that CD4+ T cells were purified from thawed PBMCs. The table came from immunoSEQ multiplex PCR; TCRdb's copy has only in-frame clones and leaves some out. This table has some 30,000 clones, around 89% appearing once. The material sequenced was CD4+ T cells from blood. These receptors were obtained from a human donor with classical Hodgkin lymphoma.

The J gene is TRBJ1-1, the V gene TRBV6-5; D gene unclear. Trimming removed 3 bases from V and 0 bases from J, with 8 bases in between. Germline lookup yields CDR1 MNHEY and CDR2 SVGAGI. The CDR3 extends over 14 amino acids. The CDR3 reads CASSYYGMNTEAFF. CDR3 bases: TGTGCCAGCAGTTATTACGGTATGAACACTGAAGCTTTCTTT.

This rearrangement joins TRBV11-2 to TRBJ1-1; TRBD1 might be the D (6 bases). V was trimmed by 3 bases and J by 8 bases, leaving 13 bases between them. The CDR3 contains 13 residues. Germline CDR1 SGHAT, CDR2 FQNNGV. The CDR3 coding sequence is TGTGCCAGCAGCTTCGGGGGCCGGATGGAAGCTTTCTTT. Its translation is CASSFGGRMEAFF.

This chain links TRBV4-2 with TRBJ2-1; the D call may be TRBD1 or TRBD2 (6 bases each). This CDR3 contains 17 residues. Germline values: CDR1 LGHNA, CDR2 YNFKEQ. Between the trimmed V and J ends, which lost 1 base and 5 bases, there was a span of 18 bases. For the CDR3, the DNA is TGTGCCAGCAGCCAAGCCTCCCAGGGGACTTGGAACAATGAGCAGTTCTTC. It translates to CASSQASQGTWNNEQFF.

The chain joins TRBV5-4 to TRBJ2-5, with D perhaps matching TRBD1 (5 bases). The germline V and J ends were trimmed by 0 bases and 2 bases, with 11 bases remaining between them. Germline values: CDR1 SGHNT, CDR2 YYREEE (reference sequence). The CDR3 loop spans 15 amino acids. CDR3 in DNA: TGTGCCAGCAGCTTGGTAAAGGGGCCGCAAGAGACCCAGTACTTC. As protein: CASSLVKGPQETQYF.

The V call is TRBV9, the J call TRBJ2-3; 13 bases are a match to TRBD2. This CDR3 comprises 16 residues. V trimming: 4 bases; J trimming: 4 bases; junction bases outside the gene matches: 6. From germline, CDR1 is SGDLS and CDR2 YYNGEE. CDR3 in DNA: TGTGCCAGCAGCTGGACTAGCGGGAGCTTACCAGATACGCAGTATTTT. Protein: CASSWTSGSLPDTQYF. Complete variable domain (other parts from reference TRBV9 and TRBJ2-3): DSGVTQTPKHLITATGQRVTLRCSPRSGDLSVYWYQQSLDQGLQFLIQYYNGEERAKGNILERFSAQQFPDLHSELNLSSLELGDSALYFCASSWTSGSLPDTQYFGPGTRLTVL.

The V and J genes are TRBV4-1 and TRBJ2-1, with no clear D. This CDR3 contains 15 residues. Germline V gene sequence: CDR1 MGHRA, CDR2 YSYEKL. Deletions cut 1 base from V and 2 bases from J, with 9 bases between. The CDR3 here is CASSQVQTAYNEQFF. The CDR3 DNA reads TGCGCCAGCAGCCAAGTCCAGACGGCCTACAATGAGCAGTTCTTC.

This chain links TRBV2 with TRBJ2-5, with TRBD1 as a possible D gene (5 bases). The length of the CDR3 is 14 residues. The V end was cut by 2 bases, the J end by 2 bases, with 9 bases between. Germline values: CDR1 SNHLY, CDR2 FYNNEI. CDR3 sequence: CASSEQGTQETQYF. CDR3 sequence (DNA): TGTGCCAGCAGTGAACAGGGAACACAAGAGACCCAGTACTTC.

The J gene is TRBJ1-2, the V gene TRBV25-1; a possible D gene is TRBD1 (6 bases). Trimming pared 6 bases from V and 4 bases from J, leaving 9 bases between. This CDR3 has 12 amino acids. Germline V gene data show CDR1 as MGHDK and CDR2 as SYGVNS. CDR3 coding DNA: TGTGCCAGCAGCAGGGGTTCCTATGGCTACACCTTC. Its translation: CASSRGSYGYTF.

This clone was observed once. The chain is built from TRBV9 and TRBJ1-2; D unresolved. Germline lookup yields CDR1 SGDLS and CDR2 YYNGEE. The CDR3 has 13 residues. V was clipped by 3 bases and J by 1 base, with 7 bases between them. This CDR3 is CASSANNNYGYTF. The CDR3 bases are TGTGCCAGCAGCGCAAATAATAACTATGGCTACACCTTC. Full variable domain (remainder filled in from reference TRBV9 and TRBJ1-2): DSGVTQTPKHLITATGQRVTLRCSPRSGDLSVYWYQQSLDQGLQFLIQYYNGEERAKGNILERFSAQQFPDLHSELNLSSLELGDSALYFCASSANNNYGYTFGSGTRLTVV.

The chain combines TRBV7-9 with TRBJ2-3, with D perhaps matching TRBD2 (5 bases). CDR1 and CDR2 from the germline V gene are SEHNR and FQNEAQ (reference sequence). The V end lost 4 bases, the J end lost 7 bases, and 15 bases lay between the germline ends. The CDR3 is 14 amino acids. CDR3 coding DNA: TGTGCCAGCAGCTCGCAAGCTAGCTCCAATACGCAGTATTTT. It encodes CASSSQASSNTQYF.

CDR3 DNA: TGTGCCAGCAGCTCGACAGGGTCGGGCACAGATACGCAGTATTTT. It is translated as CASSSTGSGTDTQYF. The chain combines TRBV5-6 with TRBJ2-3, with 7 bases that match TRBD1. The CDR3 contains 15 residues. After removal of 3 bases from V and 1 base from J, the junction contained 5 bases not matched to a gene. Germline assignment: CDR1 SGHDT and CDR2 YYEEEE.

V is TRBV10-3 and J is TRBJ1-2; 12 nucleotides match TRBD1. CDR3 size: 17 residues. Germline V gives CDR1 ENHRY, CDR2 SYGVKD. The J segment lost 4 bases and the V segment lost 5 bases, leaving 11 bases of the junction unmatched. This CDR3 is CAISPTGTGGISYGYTF. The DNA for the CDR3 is TGTGCCATCAGTCCGACCGGGACAGGGGGCATTAGCTATGGCTACACCTTC.

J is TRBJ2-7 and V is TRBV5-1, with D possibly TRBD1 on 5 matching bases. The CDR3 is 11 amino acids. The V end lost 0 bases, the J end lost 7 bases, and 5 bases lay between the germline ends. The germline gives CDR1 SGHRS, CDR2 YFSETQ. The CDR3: CASSLEGEQYF. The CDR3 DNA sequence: TGCGCCAGCAGCTTGGAGGGGGAGCAGTACTTC.

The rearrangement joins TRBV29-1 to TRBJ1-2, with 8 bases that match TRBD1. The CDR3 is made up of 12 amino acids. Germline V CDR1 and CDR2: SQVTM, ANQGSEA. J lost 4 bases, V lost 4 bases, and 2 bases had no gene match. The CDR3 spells CSVGDRSYGYTF. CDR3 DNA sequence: TGCAGCGTTGGGGACAGGTCCTATGGCTACACCTTC.

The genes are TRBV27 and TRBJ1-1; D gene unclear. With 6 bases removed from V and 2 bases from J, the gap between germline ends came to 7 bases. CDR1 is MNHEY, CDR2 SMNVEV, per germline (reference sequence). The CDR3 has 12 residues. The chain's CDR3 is CASSSINTEAFF. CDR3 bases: TGTGCCAGCAGCTCAATTAACACTGAAGCTTTCTTT.

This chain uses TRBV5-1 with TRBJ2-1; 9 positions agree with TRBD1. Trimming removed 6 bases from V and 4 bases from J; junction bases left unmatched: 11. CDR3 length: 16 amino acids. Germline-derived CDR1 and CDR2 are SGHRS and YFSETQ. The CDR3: CASTPSGTGRYNEQFF. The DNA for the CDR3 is TGCGCCAGCACCCCGTCCGGGACAGGGAGGTACAATGAGCAGTTCTTC.

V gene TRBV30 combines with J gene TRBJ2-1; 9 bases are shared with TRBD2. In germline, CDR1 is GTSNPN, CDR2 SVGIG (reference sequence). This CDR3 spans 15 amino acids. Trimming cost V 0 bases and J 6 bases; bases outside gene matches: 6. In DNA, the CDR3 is TGTGCCTGGAGTGTATCCAGCGGGAGGACCAATGAGCAGTTCTTC. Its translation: CAWSVSSGRTNEQFF.

In DNA form, the CDR3 reads TGCGCCAGCAGCTTGGCAGGGGCCCTCAGCTCCTACAATGAGCAGTTCTTC. Its protein product is CASSLAGALSSYNEQFF. The chain couples TRBV5-1 to TRBJ2-1, with D perhaps matching TRBD1 (6 bases). Germline CDR1 and CDR2: SGHRS and YFSETQ. The V end lost 0 bases, the J end lost 0 bases, and 13 bases lay between the germline ends. The CDR3 contains 17 residues.

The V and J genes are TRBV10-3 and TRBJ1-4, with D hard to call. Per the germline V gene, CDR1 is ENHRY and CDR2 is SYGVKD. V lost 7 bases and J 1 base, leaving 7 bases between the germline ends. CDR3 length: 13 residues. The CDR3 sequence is CAINDGTNEKLFF. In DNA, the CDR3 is TGTGCCATCAACGACGGAACTAATGAAAAACTGTTTTTT.

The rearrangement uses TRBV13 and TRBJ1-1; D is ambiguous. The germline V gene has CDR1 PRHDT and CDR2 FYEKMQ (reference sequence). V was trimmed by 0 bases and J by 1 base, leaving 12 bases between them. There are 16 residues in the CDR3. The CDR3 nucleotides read TGTGCCAGCAGCTTAGGCCTGGGGTCGGGGAACACTGAAGCTTTCTTT. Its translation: CASSLGLGSGNTEAFF.

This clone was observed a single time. DNA of the CDR3: TGTGCCAGCAGCATATCCGGGACTAGCGTATACAATGAGCAGTTCTTC. This sequence encodes CASSISGTSVYNEQFF. This chain connects TRBV9 to TRBJ2-1, with 10 bases identical to TRBD2. The CDR3 extends over 16 amino acids. J gave up 4 bases and V 4 bases, and 8 bases lay outside the gene matches. The germline V gene has CDR1 SGDLS and CDR2 YYNGEE.

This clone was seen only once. CDR3 residues: CASGRDRAPDTQYF. The DNA for the CDR3 is TGTGCTAGTGGTCGGGACAGGGCCCCAGATACGCAGTATTTT. The chain carries TRBV12-5 and TRBJ2-3, with 9 bases fitting TRBD1. Germline CDR1 reads LGHNT; CDR2 reads FRNRAP. CDR3 length equals 14 residues. Trimming removed 5 bases from V and 4 bases from J; junction bases left unmatched: 4.

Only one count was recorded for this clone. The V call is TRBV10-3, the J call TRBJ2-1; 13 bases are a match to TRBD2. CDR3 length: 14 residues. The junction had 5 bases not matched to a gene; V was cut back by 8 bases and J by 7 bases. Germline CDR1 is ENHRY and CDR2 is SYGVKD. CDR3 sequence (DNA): TGTGCCATCGGGGGGGGACTAGCGGGAAATGAGCAGTTCTTC. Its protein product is CAIGGGLAGNEQFF.

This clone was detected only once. The CDR3 sequence: CASSLDSTGTSEKLFF. Here the CDR3 DNA reads TGTGCCAGCAGCTTAGACTCAACCGGGACGTCAGAAAAACTGTTTTTT. The genes are TRBV7-3 and TRBJ1-4; a possible D gene is TRBD1 (5 bases). Germline CDR1 reads SGHTA; CDR2 reads FQGTGA. This CDR3 region has 16 residues. Trimming took off 2 bases at V and 8 bases at J, with 18 bases between the two ends.